The 29 T cell receptor beta chains below come from one sample, sequenced in a study of shared clonotypes between healthy human individuals. Using immunoSEQ multiplex PCR, the repertoire was profiled, and TCRdb retains in-frame clones only, with some absent. The data hold about 510,000 clones, with less than 85% observed a single time. Sequencing input: PBMCs. These receptors were taken from a woman aged 40-49 years in good health. Some clones in this sample may be carry-over from other donors' samples.

This chain's CDR3 is CASSFQIGEGDTQYF. The CDR3 bases are TGTGCCAGCAGCTTCCAGATAGGGGAGGGAGATACGCAGTATTTT. V gene TRBV5-4 combines with J gene TRBJ2-3; TRBD2 agrees at 7 bases. V gave up 2 bases and J gave up 5 bases; unmatched junction bases: 8. In germline, CDR1 is SGHNT, CDR2 YYREEE (reference sequence). The CDR3 is 15 residues long. Using reference TRBV5-4 and TRBJ2-3 for the parts outside the CDR3, the full variable domain is ETGVTQSPTHLIKTRGQQVTLRCSSQSGHNTVSWYQQALGQGPQFIFQYYREEENGRGNFPPRFSGLQFPNYSSELNVNALELDDSALYLCASSFQIGEGDTQYFGPGTRLTVL.

The chain combines TRBV7-2 with TRBJ2-1, with 10 bases identical to TRBD2. J gave up 12 bases and V 3 bases, and 11 bases lay outside the gene matches. Germline CDR1 is SGHTA and CDR2 is FQGNSA. The CDR3 has 15 residues. The CDR3 loop reads CASSFTSGTLVRQFF. The CDR3 DNA is TGTGCCAGCAGCTTCACTAGCGGGACCCTTGTGAGGCAGTTCTTC.

A word on this clone: At the DNA level, this CDR3 is encoded by other sequences in the same sample as well. The J gene is TRBJ2-5, the V gene TRBV15; no clear D gene. Germline V CDR1 and CDR2: LNHNV, YYDKDF (reference sequence). The CDR3 is made up of 12 amino acids. Trimming cost V 0 bases and J 4 bases, with 3 bases left between them. CDR3 region: CATSRDVETQYF. The CDR3 region has the DNA TGTGCCACCAGCAGAGATGTAGAGACCCAGTACTTC.

This chain links TRBV2 with TRBJ2-3; possibly TRBD1 for D (8 bases). The V gene's germline CDR1 is SNHLY and CDR2 FYNNEI. The CDR3 consists of 17 residues. Trimming removed 7 bases at V and 2 bases at J, with 22 bases between. CDR3 residues: CASISQGGPGTTDTQYF. For the CDR3, the DNA is TGTGCCAGCATATCACAGGGGGGGCCCGGAACCACAGATACGCAGTATTTT.

The chain uses TRBV18 and TRBJ2-7; 14 bases fit TRBD2. Losses at the gene ends were 4 bases for V and 7 bases for J; bases not matched to a gene: 6. Germline CDR1 and CDR2: KGHSH and LQKENI. The CDR3 length is 15 residues. The CDR3, as DNA: TGTGCCAGCTCACTAGGGACTAGCGGGGGCTGGGAGCAGTACTTC. The encoded protein is CASSLGTSGGWEQYF.

This clone occurred once. The chain employs TRBV27 and TRBJ2-3, with 8 bases fitting TRBD2. This CDR3 has 13 amino acids. Germline CDR1 reads MNHEY; CDR2 reads SMNVEV (reference sequence). Trimming at V came to 6 bases and at J to 1 base, leaving 0 bases not matched to a gene. Here the CDR3 reads CASRTSGTDTQYF. The CDR3 coding sequence is TGTGCCAGCAGGACTAGCGGCACAGATACGCAGTATTTT.

This clone was seen only once. The chain couples TRBV28 to TRBJ2-2; no reliable D call. Trimming removed 2 bases from V and 3 bases from J, with 10 bases in between. Germline V gives CDR1 MDHEN, CDR2 SYDVKM. This CDR3 has 15 residues. Written as DNA, the CDR3 is TGTGCCAGCAGTTTAGCCCAGCGTTACACCGGGGAGCTGTTTTTT. Its protein product is CASSLAQRYTGELFF.

This clone was seen only a few times. The gene calls are TRBV19 and TRBJ2-3, with TRBD2 as a possible D gene (6 bases). V was shortened by 3 bases and J by 6 bases, with 16 bases between the two germline ends. The V gene's germline CDR1 is LNHDA and CDR2 SQIVND (reference sequence). The CDR3 covers 15 residues. The CDR3 sequence: CASSIPGEGWDTQYF. The CDR3 region has the DNA TGTGCCAGTAGTATTCCGGGAGAAGGGTGGGATACGCAGTATTTT.

This clone was seen just once. The rearrangement uses TRBV5-1 and TRBJ2-2, with 8 bases aligning to TRBD1. The length of the CDR3 is 15 residues. From germline, CDR1 is SGHRS and CDR2 YFSETQ. Germline trimming cut 2 bases from V and 4 bases from J; bases unmatched to any gene: 4. CDR3 DNA: TGCGCCAGCAGCTTTGGACAGGGAGGCACCGGGGAGCTGTTTTTT. It translates to CASSFGQGGTGELFF.

J is TRBJ1-4 and V is TRBV7-8, with 9 bases aligning to TRBD1. The length of the CDR3 is 17 residues. The V gene's germline CDR1 is SGHVS and CDR2 FQNEAQ. The junction had 5 bases not matched to a gene; V was cut back by 0 bases and J by 3 bases. This CDR3 is CASSLAQQGASNEKLFF. The CDR3 region has the DNA TGTGCCAGCAGCTTAGCGCAACAGGGGGCCTCTAATGAAAAACTGTTTTTT.

This sequence joins TRBV7-2 and TRBJ2-1, with 10 bases that match TRBD2. Trimming at V came to 5 bases and at J to 3 bases, leaving 7 bases not matched to a gene. Germline loops: CDR1 SGHTA, CDR2 FQGNSA. The CDR3 covers 16 residues. The CDR3, as DNA: TGTGCCAGCAGCCACACTAGCGGGACGAACTACAATGAGCAGTTCTTC. As protein: CASSHTSGTNYNEQFF.

The chain employs TRBV7-9 and TRBJ2-1; tentative D call: TRBD2 (5 bases). The CDR3 spans 18 residues. V was cut by 3 bases and J by 0 bases, with 18 bases left in between. Germline CDR1 SEHNR, CDR2 FQNEAQ (reference sequence). In nucleotides, the CDR3 is TGTGCCAGCAGCTTTCCCATAAAGCGGTCAGACTCCTACAATGAGCAGTTCTTC. It is translated as CASSFPIKRSDSYNEQFF.

The gene calls are TRBV6-5 and TRBJ2-7; 11 bases agree with TRBD1. This CDR3 region has 14 residues. Germline CDR1 is MNHEY and CDR2 is SVGAGI. J lost 2 bases, V lost 6 bases, and 3 bases had no gene match. The CDR3: CASRDRGLTYEQYF. In DNA form, the CDR3 reads TGTGCCAGCAGGGACAGGGGGCTTACCTACGAGCAGTACTTC.

The chain uses TRBV5-1 and TRBJ2-5; maybe TRBD1 (5 bases). The V end was cut by 6 bases, the J end by 4 bases, with 19 bases between. Germline CDR1 is SGHRS and CDR2 is YFSETQ. This CDR3 has 15 residues. CDR3 sequence (DNA): TGCGCCAGCACCCCCTTTGGGCCAGGGTTAGAGACCCAGTACTTC. It codes for CASTPFGPGLETQYF.

The chain employs TRBV27 and TRBJ1-5, with 8 positions matching TRBD1. V shed 10 bases, J shed 3 bases, and the junction held 14 bases outside the gene matches. Germline lookup yields CDR1 MNHEY and CDR2 SMNVEV (reference sequence). The length of the CDR3 is 16 residues. The CDR3 nucleotides read TGTGCCAATCGAGCGGAGACGGGACAGGTCAATCAGCCCCAGCATTTT. Translating gives CANRAETGQVNQPQHF.

Turning to this clone: Other DNA sequences of this sample code for an identical CDR3. The rearrangement uses TRBV5-1 and TRBJ1-4, with TRBD1 matching 7 bases. CDR3 length equals 15 residues. Germline-derived CDR1 and CDR2 are SGHRS and YFSETQ. Unmatched junction bases numbered 1, after V lost 0 bases and J lost 2 bases. CDR3 nucleotides: TGCGCCAGCAGCTTGGAGGGGGCCACTAATGAAAAACTGTTTTTT. Protein sequence: CASSLEGATNEKLFF.

The V and J genes are TRBV10-3 and TRBJ2-1; D gene unclear. V was shortened by 0 bases and J by 0 bases, with 9 bases between the two germline ends. Germline loops: CDR1 ENHRY, CDR2 SYGVKD. This CDR3 contains 16 residues. For the CDR3, the DNA is TGTGCCATCAGTGAGTCCGGCAGGACCTCCTACAATGAGCAGTTCTTC. Amino acids: CAISESGRTSYNEQFF.

This chain connects TRBV7-2 to TRBJ1-1, with D possibly being TRBD1 (5 bases). CDR3 length: 17 amino acids. Trimming removed 1 base from V and 0 bases from J, with 15 bases in between. Per the germline V gene, CDR1 is SGHTA and CDR2 is FQGNSA. The CDR3: CASSLVGPGTMNTEAFF. The CDR3 region has the DNA TGTGCCAGCAGCTTAGTAGGGCCAGGGACGATGAACACTGAAGCTTTCTTT.

The rearrangement links TRBV19 to TRBJ2-7, with unresolved D. Germline assignment: CDR1 LNHDA and CDR2 SQIVND (reference sequence). This CDR3 has 12 residues. V was pared by 8 bases and J by 7 bases, with 15 bases between. The CDR3 loop is CASQGSIKEQYF. CDR3 in DNA: TGTGCCAGTCAAGGCAGTATCAAAGAGCAGTACTTC.

This clone was counted between two and nine times. The V and J genes are TRBV18 and TRBJ2-3; unclear D gene. This CDR3 contains 13 residues. Germline lookup yields CDR1 KGHSH and CDR2 LQKENI. V was pared by 6 bases and J by 0 bases, with 7 bases between. CDR3 bases: TGTGCCAGCTCGGCATCTAGCACAGATACGCAGTATTTT. It translates to CASSASSTDTQYF. Combining the CDR3 with reference TRBV18 and TRBJ2-3 gives the whole variable domain NAGVMQNPRHLVRRRGQEARLRCSPMKGHSHVYWYRQLPEEGLKFMVYLQKENIIDESGMPKERFSAEFPKEGPSILRIQQVVRGDSAAYFCASSASSTDTQYFGPGTRLTVL.

The chain carries TRBV9 and TRBJ1-3; the D is unclear. V lost 0 bases, J lost 4 bases, and 5 bases lay in between. The germline gives CDR1 SGDLS, CDR2 YYNGEE. CDR3 length: 13 residues. Written as DNA, the CDR3 is TGTGCCAGCAGCGTAGGGGAGGGAAACACCATATATTTT. As protein: CASSVGEGNTIYF.

This clone was seen once. The rearrangement joins TRBV28 to TRBJ2-7; weak D call: TRBD2 (6 bases). With 5 bases removed from V and 0 bases from J, the gap between germline ends came to 8 bases. Germline V lookup: CDR1 MDHEN, CDR2 SYDVKM. The CDR3 spans 13 residues. CDR3 in DNA: TGTGCCAGCAGTGGGAGGAGCTCCTACGAGCAGTACTTC. Amino acid sequence: CASSGRSSYEQYF.

The chain couples TRBV5-1 to TRBJ1-2; no definite D call. CDR1 is SGHRS, CDR2 YFSETQ, per germline. The CDR3 contains 14 residues. V was clipped by 7 bases and J by 4 bases, with 17 bases between them. CDR3 sequence reads: CASRPLVGFYGYTF. The CDR3 bases are TGCGCCAGCCGCCCTCTAGTAGGATTCTATGGCTACACCTTC.

V and J are TRBV4-2 and TRBJ2-5; 15 bases match TRBD2. CDR3 length: 22 residues. The V gene's germline CDR1 is LGHNA and CDR2 YNFKEQ. Trimming took 0 bases from V and 4 from J; bases not matched to a gene: 18. The DNA for the CDR3 is TGTGCCAGCAGCCAAGATGGGGGCCTTCCTGGACTAGCGGGAGGGCCTCGAGAGACCCAGTACTTC. Its protein is CASSQDGGLPGLAGGPRETQYF.

This chain uses TRBV30 with TRBJ2-7, with D perhaps TRBD1 (7 bases). This CDR3 comprises 12 residues. Between the trimmed V and J ends, which lost 3 bases and 9 bases, there was a span of 15 bases. CDR1 and CDR2 (germline): GTSNPN, SVGIG (reference sequence). The CDR3 DNA reads TGTGCCTGGAGGAGCAGGGGGGCTCCGCAGTACTTC. Translating gives CAWRSRGAPQYF.

This rearrangement joins TRBV4-1 to TRBJ2-3; D gene unclear. Germline loops: CDR1 MGHRA, CDR2 YSYEKL. CDR3 length: 16 amino acids. V was shortened by 0 bases and J by 1 base, with 11 bases between the two germline ends. DNA for the CDR3: TGCGCCAGCAGCCAAGATGGGCGGTTGGGCACAGATACGCAGTATTTT. Protein: CASSQDGRLGTDTQYF.

The gene calls are TRBV5-1 and TRBJ1-2, with TRBD1 matching over 8 bases. Losses at the gene ends were 0 bases for V and 8 bases for J; bases not matched to a gene: 6. The germline V gene has CDR1 SGHRS and CDR2 YFSETQ. The CDR3 runs to 14 residues. CDR3 nucleotides: TGCGCCAGCAGCTTGGAGGGACAGGTCGGAGGCTACACCTTC. It specifies CASSLEGQVGGYTF.

The genes are TRBV28 and TRBJ2-7, with TRBD1 as a possible D gene (6 bases). The CDR3 covers 13 residues. The ends were cut back, 6 bases at V and 2 bases at J, with 11 bases in the middle. Germline loops: CDR1 MDHEN, CDR2 SYDVKM. The CDR3 loop is CASSLTGPYEQYF. The CDR3 nucleotides read TGTGCCAGCAGCCTAACAGGGCCCTACGAGCAGTACTTC.

The chain carries TRBV2 and TRBJ2-7; 11 bases line up with TRBD2. Germline V lookup: CDR1 SNHLY, CDR2 FYNNEI. The trim removed 6 bases at V and 3 bases at J, leaving 13 bases unmatched. The CDR3 is 17 amino acids. The CDR3 DNA is TGTGCCAGCAGCCACCCGGGACTAGCGGAGGGACTCTACGAGCAGTACTTC. It specifies CASSHPGLAEGLYEQYF. Using reference TRBV2 and TRBJ2-7 for the parts outside the CDR3, the full variable domain is EPEVTQTPSHQVTQMGQEVILRCVPISNHLYFYWYRQILGQKVEFLVSFYNNEISEKSEIFDDQFSVERPDGSNFTLKIRSTKLEDSAMYFCASSHPGLAEGLYEQYFGPGTRLTVT.